The rows below give T cell receptor beta chains drawn from one sample of a study of OX40 agonist ivuxolimab in advanced cancers. Generated by immunoSEQ multiplex PCR, the TCRdb table keeps only in-frame clones and is missing some. The sample holds 55,000 to 90,000 clones; roughly 80% are singletons and the top ten take approximately 1%. Source: CD4+ or CD8+ T cells sorted from blood, taken in a trial of the OX40 agonist ivuxolimab. The receptors originated from an adult with an advanced solid tumor such as melanoma, head and neck, liver or kidney cancer. The CDR3 runs from the conserved cysteine through the conserved F or W. Each record gives: clone size, D gene, V gene, J gene, CDR3 protein, CDR3 DNA. A D gene is named only where the DNA matches it firmly. The size entry is marked missing in some rows and otherwise reads once, few, many or a size class.

.	TRBD1	TRBV27	TRBJ1-2	CASSRTGQGYGYTF	TGTGCCAGCAGTCGCACGGGACAGGGCTATGGCTACACCTTC
.	.	TRBV6-6	TRBJ1-5	CASSYSEDQPQHF	TGTGCCAGCAGTTACTCCGAAGATCAGCCCCAGCATTTT
.	TRBD2	TRBV5-4	TRBJ2-1	CASRQAGGYNEQFF	TGTGCCAGCAGACAAGCGGGGGGGTACAATGAGCAGTTCTTC
.	TRBD2	TRBV11-1	TRBJ2-5	CASSSPKPSGGTQETQYF	TGTGCCAGCAGCTCCCCTAAACCTAGCGGGGGGACCCAAGAGACCCAGTACTTC
.	.	TRBV18	TRBJ2-7	CASSPEAQAYEQYF	TGTGCCAGCTCACCAGAGGCCCAAGCCTACGAGCAGTACTTC
.	.	TRBV9	TRBJ1-3	CASSVESQGNTIYF	TGTGCCAGCAGCGTAGAAAGTCAGGGAAACACCATATATTTT
.	TRBD1	TRBV6-5	TRBJ1-2	CASSRTGNGGYTF	TGTGCCAGCAGTCGGACAGGGAACGGGGGCTACACCTTC
once	.	TRBV19	TRBJ2-7	CASSISGGGGSTNEQYF	TGTGCCAGTAGTATTTCAGGGGGAGGGGGTTCTACCAACGAGCAGTACTTC
.	.	TRBV6-6	TRBJ2-1	CASRNRVMANEQFF	TGTGCCAGCAGAAACAGGGTTATGGCCAATGAGCAGTTCTTC
.	.	TRBV11-2	TRBJ2-6	CASSLRTLRANVLTF	TGTGCCAGCAGCTTAAGGACCTTAAGGGCCAACGTCCTGACTTTC
.	TRBD1	TRBV2	TRBJ2-3	CASSGNLGQGITQYF	TGTGCCAGCAGTGGGAACCTCGGACAGGGGATTACGCAGTATTTT
.	.	TRBV19	TRBJ2-4	CASSIPGTSAKNIQYF	TGTGCCAGTAGTATTCCCGGGACATCAGCCAAAAACATTCAGTACTTC
.	.	TRBV7-2	TRBJ1-6	CASSLETGNSPLHF	TGTGCCAGCAGCTTAGAAACAGGGAATTCACCCCTCCACTTT